The 27 T cell receptor delta chains given below trace back to one sample, sequenced in a study of γδ T cells in repeated Plasmodium falciparum infection. Bulk repertoires came from Vgamma9/Vdelta2+ or Vdelta2-negative gammadelta T cells flow-sorted from PBMC. TCRdb re-analyzed the multiplex PCR reads via CATT. Of 85,000 to 100,000 delta-chain clones in the sample, more than 0.85% were seen once. Sample: gamma-delta T cells from blood. The receptor set was obtained from a pool of human donors (malaria-infected and uninfected, not separated).

This clone was detected only a few times. The protein TCRdb gives is from a much larger clone and does not agree with this DNA's translation at residue 12, likely a read error; the protein shown here comes from the DNA. This chain joins TRDV2 and TRDJ1, with 12 bases that match TRDD3. The J gene is not listed in TCRdb, so it was assigned here from a DNA match to germline. CDR1 is GEAIGNYY and CDR2 is EKD in the germline V gene. The ends lost 3 bases at V and 0 bases at J; junction bases unmatched: 10. The CDR3 runs 18 residues. The CDR3 is CACDPLTGGYSYTDKLIF. The CDR3 DNA sequence: TGTGCCTGTGACCCTTTGACTGGGGGATACTCTTACACCGATAAACTCATCTTT.

This clone was found many times. A far larger clone is just one base off, so this is likely a read error. CDR3 bases: TGTGCTCTTGGGGAGTTCCAGAGGGGGCCTTCCGAAAAAAACTGGGGGATACCTTCCGACAGTAAACTCATCTTT. Its protein is CALGEFQRGPSEKNWGIPSDSKLIF. The rearrangement uses TRDV1 and TRDJ1; TRDD3 matches at 12 bases. This CDR3 has 25 residues. CDR1 and CDR2 (germline): TSWWSYY, QGS. The V and J ends lost 3 bases and 7 bases, in that order; junction bases with no gene match: 36.

This clone was detected a few times. This likely traces to a read error, being one base from a far larger clone. This sample also contains other DNA sequences that code for the same CDR3. The J gene has no call, while the V gene is TRDV2; TRDD3, as called in the table, went unchecked against the DNA. The CDR3 runs 18 residues. Looked up from germline, CDR1 is GEAIGNYY and CDR2 is EKD. The CDR3 DNA reads as TGTGCCTGTGACAAGAAGTACTGGGGGATACTGGTAACCGATAAGCTCATCTTT. Its translation is CACDKKYWGILVTDKLIF.

On this clone: A far larger clone is just one base off, so this is likely a read error. The same CDR3 also results from other DNA sequences found in this sample. The rearrangement uses TRDV1 and TRDJ1, with 12 nucleotides matching TRDD3. Germline matching of the DNA provided the J gene here, since TCRdb leaves it blank. The CDR3 is 18 residues long. V gave up 5 bases and J gave up 2 bases; unmatched junction bases: 12. The germline CDR1 and CDR2 sequences are TSWWSYY and QGS. This CDR3 reads CALGPRPVLGDTTDKLIF. The DNA of the CDR3 is TGTGCTCTTGGGCCCCGACCCGTACTGGGGGATACAACCGATAAACTCATCTTT.

This clone was seen more than once but under ten times. This sequence is one base from a far larger clone and is likely a read error. Other DNA sequences of this sample code for an identical CDR3. Here the CDR3 DNA reads TGTGCCTGTGACACCGAGTACTGGGGGATACACTTGGGTACCGATAAACTCATCTTT. This translates into CACDTEYWGIHLGTDKLIF. The chain joins TRDV2 to TRDJ1, with 12 bases fitting TRDD3. Assignment of the J gene here rests on matching the DNA to germline, because TCRdb gives none. The germline gives CDR1 GEAIGNYY, CDR2 EKD. This CDR3 region has 19 residues. V shed 0 bases, J shed 2 bases, and the junction held 12 bases outside the gene matches.

This clone was seen a few times. A far more abundant clone sits one base away, making this likely a read error. Other DNA sequences in the sample encode the same CDR3. This rearrangement joins TRDV1 to TRDJ1; D is possibly TRDD2 or TRDD3 (5 bases each). This CDR3 is 17 amino acids long. The germline V gene encodes CDR1 TSWWSYY and CDR2 QGS. CDR3 in amino acids: CALGEGFLQTYTDKLIF. The CDR3 DNA sequence: TGCGCTCTTGGGGAAGGTTTCCTCCAGACCTACACCGATAAACTCATCTTT.

As regards this clone: TCRdb records a much larger clone's protein for this DNA, with a difference at residue 13 that likely arises from a read error; the protein given is the translation of the DNA. Within the sample, other DNA sequences also encode this same CDR3. The CDR3 DNA sequence: TGCGCCTGTGACACGAAGTACTACCAGCCGATGTACATCGATAAACTCATCTTT. Its translation is CACDTKYYQPMYIDKLIF. The chain carries TRDV2 and TRDJ1; D unresolved. Germline values: CDR1 GEAIGNYY, CDR2 EKD. The CDR3 totals 18 residues.

This clone was seen a few times. This DNA translates differently at residue 7 from the TCRdb protein, which is that of a much larger clone; a read error is likely, and the protein shown is the DNA's own translation. The chain has TRDV2 and TRDJ1; possibly TRDD3 for D (5 bases). V shed 3 bases and J shed 0 bases, with 19 bases lying between them. Germline lookup yields CDR1 GEAIGNYY and CDR2 EKD. The CDR3 runs to 17 residues. CDR3 sequence: CACDPLEDMDYTDKLIF. CDR3 bases: TGTGCCTGTGACCCGTTGGAGGATATGGACTACACCGATAAACTCATCTTT.

Comment on this clone: One base separates it from a far larger clone, so it is likely a read error. This sample includes further DNA sequences coding for the same CDR3. The chain carries TRDV2 and TRDJ1; D is ambiguous. The CDR3 is 16 amino acids. Per the germline V gene, CDR1 is GEAIGNYY and CDR2 is EKD. This chain's CDR3 is CACDTHLTKNTDKLIF. The CDR3 coding sequence is TGTGCCTGTGACACCCACCTGACAAAAAACACTGATAAACTCATCTTT.

Note on this clone: TCRdb's listed protein matches a much larger clone and diverges from this DNA's translation at residue 5, likely through a read error; the protein shown comes from the DNA. V and J are TRDV1 and TRDJ2, with a possible D match to TRDD3 (6 bases). The J gene was not available in TCRdb and was assigned here by matching the DNA to germline segments. The CDR3 runs to 17 residues. The germline gives CDR1 TSWWSYY, CDR2 QGS. V was trimmed by 4 bases and J by 4 bases, leaving 19 bases between them. The CDR3 nucleotides are TGTGCTCTTGGGGGCATTAATTCGGGGATCAGGACAGCACAACTCTTCTTT. Its translation is CALGGINSGIRTAQLFF.

A word on this clone: A far larger clone lies a single base away; this is likely a read error. Additional DNA sequences in this sample encode the identical CDR3. The chain joins TRDV1 to TRDJ1, with D tentatively TRDD2 (6 bases). TCRdb records no J gene; here it was assigned by comparing the DNA to germline. CDR3 size: 25 residues. The germline V gene encodes CDR1 TSWWSYY and CDR2 QGS. CDR3 sequence reads: CALGESTEQATSYPHWYMGTDKLIF. In DNA, the CDR3 is TGCGCTCTTGGGGAAAGTACTGAACAGGCTACGTCCTACCCTCACTGGTATATGGGCACCGATAAACTCATCTTT.

This clone occurred a few times. A read error likely explains this, since a far larger clone differs by one base. Other DNA variants within this sample encode the same CDR3. As DNA, the CDR3 is TGTGCCTGTGATACCCTTACTGGGGGATCGAGCAAAGATTTGACAGCACAACTCTTCTTT. Amino acid sequence: CACDTLTGGSSKDLTAQLFF. The chain employs TRDV2 and TRDJ2; 10 bases line up with TRDD3. TCRdb supplies no J gene; here it was assigned by aligning the nucleotide sequence to germline. CDR3 length: 20 residues. Unmatched junction bases numbered 17, after V lost 4 bases and J lost 1 base. From germline, CDR1 is GEAIGNYY and CDR2 EKD.

This clone turned up a few times. TCRdb lists the protein of a much larger clone for this DNA, which differs at residue 13, so this is likely a read error; the protein given here is translated from the DNA itself. The chain links TRDV2 to TRDJ3, with D maybe TRDD3 (5 bases). Assignment of the J gene here rests on matching the DNA to germline, because TCRdb gives none. CDR3 size: 18 residues. Germline V gene sequence: CDR1 GEAIGNYY, CDR2 EKD. The CDR3 nucleotides read TGTGCCTGTGAGAAGCTGGGAGCCGACTCCTGGGACATCCGACAGATGTTTTTC. It encodes CACEKLGADSWDIRQMFF.

As regards this clone: TCRdb shows a much larger clone's protein in place of this DNA's translation, and the two differ at residue 17, likely through a read error; the protein shown is translated from the DNA. The J gene was not called, though the V gene is TRDV2; whether TRDD3, the table's D call, matches the DNA was not checked. This CDR3 contains 18 residues. Germline loops: CDR1 GEAIGNYY, CDR2 EKD. CDR3 sequence reads: CACDQIWGIRAYTDKLTF. DNA for the CDR3: TGTGCCTGTGACCAGATCTGGGGGATACGGGCGTACACCGATAAACTCACCTTT.

Concerning this clone: TCRdb attributes to this sequence the protein of a much larger clone, which differs from the DNA translation at residue 14; a read error is likely, and the protein displayed is translated from the DNA. CDR3: CALGELACSYWGTTKRADKLIF. The CDR3 region has the DNA TGTGCTCTTGGGGAACTAGCGTGTTCCTACTGGGGCACTACGAAAAGGGCCGATAAACTCATCTTT. The chain combines TRDV1 with TRDJ1, with D perhaps assigned TRDD2 or TRDD3 (7 bases each). This CDR3 region has 22 residues. Trimming left V 0 bases short and J 3 bases short, with 32 bases between. Germline CDR1 TSWWSYY, CDR2 QGS.

This clone occurred a few times. A far larger clone is a single base away, which makes a read error likely. Other DNA sequences in this specimen translate into the identical CDR3. This chain links TRDV1 with TRDJ1, with D maybe TRDD3 (5 bases). No J gene is reported in TCRdb; it was inferred here by comparing the DNA with germline. The V gene lost 3 bases and the J gene lost 0 bases, with 23 bases spanning the gap. Germline CDR1 TSWWSYY, CDR2 QGS. The CDR3 has 19 amino acids. The DNA of the CDR3 is TGTGCTCTTGGGGAGGATATCTCCGGGATTCCCCCGTACACCGATAAACTCATCTTT. Translation gives CALGEDISGIPPYTDKLIF.

Concerning this clone itself: A far larger clone lies a single base away; this is likely a read error. The same CDR3 also results from other DNA sequences found in this sample. The rearrangement links TRDV1 to TRDJ1; the match to TRDD3 covers 8 bases. The CDR3 covers 23 residues. Germline loops: CDR1 TSWWSYY, CDR2 QGS. The CDR3 coding sequence is TGTGCTCTTGGGGAACTGGGACTACGTCCTAACGTACTGGGGGCTATGTACACCGATAAGCTCATCTTT. Protein: CALGELGLRPNVLGAMYTDKLIF.

This clone was found a few times. The translation of this DNA and the TCRdb protein of a much larger clone differ at residue 13, probably owing to a read error; the protein shown here is translated from the DNA. V usage is TRDV2 and J usage is TRDJ1; TRDD3 matches at 8 bases. No J gene was available from TCRdb, and it was assigned here by a germline match of the DNA. Germline CDR1 GEAIGNYY, CDR2 EKD. V shed 4 bases and J 1 base; nucleotides not matched to a gene: 19. The CDR3 totals 19 residues. The CDR3 reads CACEPLLGDETPCTDKLIF. For the CDR3, the DNA is TGTGCCTGTGAACCACTTCTGGGGGACGAAACCCCGTGCACCGATAAACTCATCTTT.

This clone occurred a few times. This likely traces to a read error, being one base from a far larger clone. Other DNA variants within this sample encode the same CDR3. V is TRDV2 and J is TRDJ1; 13 positions agree with TRDD3. TCRdb carries no J gene annotation; the J gene was assigned here by matching the DNA with germline. This CDR3 is 18 amino acids long. V gave up 1 base and J gave up 4 bases; unmatched junction bases: 11. From germline, CDR1 is GEAIGNYY and CDR2 EKD. The CDR3 sequence is CACDTLLGDTRRGDKLIF. CDR3 nucleotides: TGTGCCTGTGACACTCTACTGGGGGATACGCGACGTGGCGATAAACTCATCTTT.

This clone was picked up many times. TCRdb's listed protein matches a much larger clone and diverges from this DNA's translation at residue 8, likely through a read error; the protein shown comes from the DNA. The chain links TRDV1 to TRDJ1, with D maybe TRDD3 (5 bases). V lost 5 bases and J lost 0, with 19 bases in between. Germline CDR1 is TSWWSYY and CDR2 is QGS. This CDR3 is built from 17 residues. CDR3 protein: CALGTSTSWENTDKLIF. The CDR3 region has the DNA TGTGCTCTTGGGACTTCTACAAGCTGGGAGAACACCGATAAACTCATCTTT.

Comment on this clone: This DNA translates differently at residue 12 from the TCRdb protein, which is that of a much larger clone; a read error is likely, and the protein shown is the DNA's own translation. The chain links TRDV2 to TRDJ3; TRDD3 matches at 9 bases. TCRdb lists no J gene, so it was determined here by aligning the DNA to germline. The CDR3 loop spans 18 amino acids. Germline V lookup: CDR1 GEAIGNYY, CDR2 EKD. Here the CDR3 reads CACDLLGDGSWGTRQMFF. DNA of the CDR3: TGTGCCTGTGACTTGCTGGGGGATGGCTCCTGGGGCACCCGACAGATGTTTTTC.

With respect to this clone: TCRdb lists the protein of a much larger clone for this DNA, which differs at residue 14, so this is likely a read error; the protein given here is translated from the DNA itself. The V call is TRDV1, the J call TRDJ1; 9 positions agree with TRDD3. With 5 bases clipped from V and 12 bases from J, the junction kept 19 bases outside the gene matches. The CDR3 consists of 16 residues. Germline V gene lookup returns CDR1 TSWWSYY and CDR2 QGS. The CDR3 reads CALGTYGLGEMSGFIF. The CDR3 region has the DNA TGTGCTCTTGGGACCTATGGACTGGGGGAAATGTCTGGATTCATCTTT.

To note about this clone: It differs at one base from a far larger clone, so likely a read error. The sample contains more than one DNA sequence encoding this CDR3. The V call is TRDV2, the J call TRDJ1; 12 bases are a match to TRDD3. The J gene, left out of TCRdb, was set here by checking the DNA against germline. The germline gives CDR1 GEAIGNYY, CDR2 EKD. There are 19 residues in the CDR3. DNA of the CDR3: TGCGCCTGTGACACCGTACTGGGGGATACTATCAATACCTTCCCCAAACTCATCTTT. As protein: CACDTVLGDTINTFPKLIF.

As to this clone: The protein TCRdb gives is from a much larger clone and does not agree with this DNA's translation at residue 14, likely a read error; the protein shown here comes from the DNA. This chain joins TRDV2 and TRDJ1; unclear D gene. The J gene, absent from TCRdb, was called here by matching the DNA to germline. Germline CDR1 reads GEAIGNYY; CDR2 reads EKD. CDR3 size: 18 residues. The CDR3 DNA follows: TGTGCCTGTGACAAGGTGTGGCCGTTCTTATCCCACACCAATAAACTCATCTTT. It specifies CACDKVWPFLSHTNKLIF.

This clone was observed a handful of times. The TCRdb protein comes from a much larger clone and disagrees with this DNA's translation at residue 14, likely due to a read error; the protein given here is derived from the DNA. The chain joins TRDV1 to TRDJ1; 12 bases are shared with TRDD3. TCRdb does not report a J gene; here it was assigned by matching the DNA to germline references. This CDR3 is built from 22 residues. V shed 1 base, J shed 0 bases, and the junction held 18 bases outside the gene matches. CDR1 TSWWSYY and CDR2 QGS come from the germline V gene. Here the CDR3 reads CALGERRETGGYQESYTDKLIF. The CDR3 DNA reads as TGTGCTCTTGGGGAACGGAGGGAGACTGGGGGATACCAAGAGTCGTACACCGATAAACTCATCTTT.

This clone occurred a few times. A single base is all that separates this from a far larger clone, so a read error is likely. Different DNA sequences within this sample yield the same CDR3. V usage is TRDV2 and J usage is TRDJ1; tentatively, D is TRDD3 (7 bases). Here the J gene came from matching the DNA to germline, since TCRdb omits it. Germline V gene sequence: CDR1 GEAIGNYY, CDR2 EKD. The CDR3 covers 21 residues. The CDR3 coding sequence is TGCGCCTGTGACACGTTACCTTCCCGAACTGGGGACCCTACAGACACCGATAAACTCATCTTT. It translates to CACDTLPSRTGDPTDTDKLIF.

This clone occurred a few times. The amino acid sequence in TCRdb belongs to a much larger clone and departs from this DNA's translation at residue 13, likely a sequencing read error; the sequence shown is translated from the DNA. A V gene of TRDV2 was called, but no J gene was assigned; the DNA was not used to check the table's D call, TRDD3. The germline CDR1 and CDR2 sequences are GEAIGNYY and EKD. The CDR3 is made up of 15 amino acids. In DNA form, the CDR3 reads TGTGCCTGTGACTGGGGGATTACGTACACCGATAAACCCATCTTT. It specifies CACDWGITYTDKPIF.